A selection of T cell receptor beta chains follows, all from one sample in a study of low-dose radiotherapy and immunotherapy resistance in tumors. TCRdb itself ran the reads through MiXCR, one entry per CDR3 protein. The sample contains about 60,000 distinct CDR3 sequences, less than 25% of which appear only once. The material was PBMCs, obtained before treatment. The receptors stem from a male donor with prostate cancer. Each CDR3 is given with its conserved first and last residue. The D gene is left open where the match is weak. For some rows the clone size is stated as once, few or many, or as a class when expanded; others skip it.

clone size	V gene	D gene	J gene	CDR3 DNA	CDR3 protein
many	TRBV20-1	TRBD1	TRBJ1-6	TGCAGTGCCGTACAGGGGGCGAATTCACCCCTCCACTTT	CSAVQGANSPLHF
many	TRBV24-1	.	TRBJ2-2	TGTGCCACCAGTCAGGGTTCGACCGGGGAGCTGTTTTTT	CATSQGSTGELFF
many	TRBV4-1	TRBD2	TRBJ2-7	TGCGCCAGCAGCCCAACGGGGGGAGGGGCCTACGAGCAGTACTTC	CASSPTGGGAYEQYF
many	TRBV5-1	.	TRBJ2-7	TGCGCCAGCAGCTTGAGCGGACATGCCTACGAGCAGTACTTC	CASSLSGHAYEQYF
.	TRBV28	TRBD2	TRBJ2-2	TGTGGGATAGCGGGAGTAAACACCGGGGAGCTGTTTTTT	CGIAGVNTGELFF
.	TRBV12-3/TRBV12-4	TRBD2	TRBJ2-1	TGTGCCAGCAGTACGACTAGCGGGGGGGCCAGCTCCTACAATGAGCAGTTCTTC	CASSTTSGGASSYNEQFF
.	TRBV28	TRBD1	TRBJ2-3	TGTGCCAGCACTAGGACAGGAGGCACAGATACGCAGTATTTT	CASTRTGGTDTQYF
.	TRBV4-1	.	TRBJ2-2	TGCGCCAGCAGCCAGAACCCGGAAGGGACCGGGGAGCTGTTTTTT	CASSQNPEGTGELFF
many	TRBV13	.	TRBJ2-5	TGTGCCAGCAGCTACGAGGGTAGGGAGACCCAGTACTTC	CASSYEGRETQYF
.	TRBV5-1	TRBD1	TRBJ1-5	TGCGCCAGCAGCTTGTTGGGACAGCTCAATCAGCCCCAGCATTTT	CASSLLGQLNQPQHF
medium-sized	TRBV5-1	TRBD2	TRBJ2-1	TGCGCCAGCAGCTTGGCCTTCGCTAGCGGCCACAATGAGCAGTTCTTC	CASSLAFASGHNEQFF
.	TRBV11-1	.	TRBJ2-2	TGTGCCAGCAGCTTGAACGGGAGAAGCACCGGGGAGCTGTTTTTT	CASSLNGRSTGELFF
many	TRBV7-8	TRBD2	TRBJ2-1	TGTGCCAGCAGCTTCGTAGCGGGAGTTAACTACAATGAGCAGTTCTTC	CASSFVAGVNYNEQFF
many	TRBV5-1	.	TRBJ1-4	TGCGCCAGCAGCCCGGACGGAGTTGAAAAACTGTTTTTT	CASSPDGVEKLFF
many	TRBV7-2	.	TRBJ1-4	TGTGCCAGCAGCTTGACAGGATCGGGACCCGAAAAACTGTTTTTT	CASSLTGSGPEKLFF
many	TRBV28	.	TRBJ1-1	TGTGCCAGCAGTTTCCTTGGACGCCCCGACTTAAAGATGAACACTGAAGCTTTCTTT	CASSFLGRPDLKMNTEAFF
many	TRBV11-1	.	TRBJ2-1	TGTGCCAGCAGCTTAGCGACAGGAGATAGGCATGAGCAGTTCTTC	CASSLATGDRHEQFF
.	TRBV25-1	.	TRBJ1-2	TGTGCCAGCAGCAGGGGACCTCTGGATGGCTACACCTTC	CASSRGPLDGYTF
many	TRBV5-1	.	TRBJ2-5	TGCGCCAGCAGCTTGGCTGCTTCAAATCAAGAGACCCAGTACTTC	CASSLAASNQETQYF
many	TRBV6-1	.	TRBJ1-6	TGTGCCAGCACTCTAGAGGGGAATTCACCCCTCCACTTT	CASTLEGNSPLHF
many	TRBV4-2	.	TRBJ2-5	TGTGCCAGCAGCCAAGCGGAGGCGGGACCAGAGACCCAGTACTTC	CASSQAEAGPETQYF
many	TRBV5-1	.	TRBJ1-6	TGCGCCAGCAGCTTCGCAGGAAATAATTCACCCCTCCACTTT	CASSFAGNNSPLHF
many	TRBV5-1	.	TRBJ2-5	TGCGCCAGCAGCTTGGCCAAGGCCGGAATAATAGCGGTCGAGACCCAGTACTTC	CASSLAKAGIIAVETQYF
.	TRBV27	.	TRBJ2-2	TGTGCCAGCAGACATTCGGGTGGGGTCGGGGAGCTGTTTTTT	CASRHSGGVGELFF
many	TRBV5-1	TRBD1	TRBJ1-5	TGCGCCAGCAGCTTAGAGGGGGCGCGGAATCAGCCCCAGCATTTT	CASSLEGARNQPQHF
.	TRBV6-2/TRBV6-3	.	TRBJ1-5	TGTGCCAGCACCACTAATGATATTCAGCCCCAGCATTTT	CASTTNDIQPQHF
many	TRBV23-1	.	TRBJ2-1	TGCGCCAGCAGTCCGGGGCGCGAGGAGCAGTTCTTC	CASSPGREEQFF
.	TRBV19	.	TRBJ2-3	TGTGCCGCCCCCGGAGATTTCAGCACAGATACGCAGTATTTT	CAAPGDFSTDTQYF
many	TRBV7-2	TRBD2	TRBJ2-3	TGTGCCAGCACCCCTAGCGGGGGGAAGACAGATACGCAGTATTTT	CASTPSGGKTDTQYF